The 18 T cell receptor beta chains in this list originate from one sample, sequenced in a study of early T cells in non-severe SARS-CoV-2 infection. TCRdb re-called the 5' RACE reads through MiXCR, storing one row per CDR3 protein. The table lists around 80,000 distinct CDR3 sequences, around 9.3% of them singletons. Sample: whole blood, taken at baseline. The source is an adult who was a healthcare worker with PCR-confirmed SARS-CoV-2 infection or an uninfected control (not recorded which).

The V gene is TRBV29-1, the J gene TRBJ2-1, with 10 bases identical to TRBD2. Germline-derived CDR1 and CDR2 are SQVTM and ANQGSEA. The CDR3 runs to 14 residues. Unmatched junction bases numbered 11, after V lost 6 bases and J lost 9 bases. Here the CDR3 reads CSVGLRLAGTEQFF. The CDR3 coding sequence is TGCAGCGTCGGTTTGAGACTAGCGGGTACTGAGCAGTTCTTC.

The table lists this clonotype with many counts. The J gene is TRBJ2-1, the V gene TRBV18, with D possibly being TRBD2 (7 bases). The CDR3 spans 14 residues. V lost 0 bases, J lost 8 bases, and 11 bases lay in between. Germline-derived CDR1 and CDR2 are KGHSH and LQKENI. The CDR3 DNA is TGTGCCAGCTCACCACCGAACGGGGGGCATGAGCAGTTCTTC. Protein sequence: CASSPPNGGHEQFF.

The V gene is TRBV3-1, the J gene TRBJ2-1; TRBD2 is a possible D gene (6 bases). This CDR3 has 15 amino acids. The ends were cut back, 1 base at V and 9 bases at J, with 16 bases in the middle. Germline V gene data show CDR1 as LGHDT and CDR2 as YNNKEL (reference sequence). The CDR3 spells CASSQVGGTGGEQFF. CDR3 coding DNA: TGTGCCAGCAGCCAAGTGGGCGGGACCGGTGGTGAGCAGTTCTTC.

As to this clonotype: At one of its ends the junction is not consistent with the germline gene, which may arise from a read error. The rearrangement links TRBV7-9 to TRBJ2-3; the D gene is possibly TRBD1 (6 bases). Germline V lookup: CDR1 SEHNR, CDR2 FQNEAQ (reference sequence). The CDR3 is made up of 16 amino acids. As DNA, the CDR3 is TGTGTCAGCAGCCTCGGACAGTACCCCTCCACAGATACGCAGTATTTT. It encodes CVSSLGQYPSTDTQYF.

This clonotype was recorded at least ten times. This chain links TRBV6-6 with TRBJ1-6; TRBD1 is a possible D gene (6 bases). Germline loops: CDR1 MNHNY, CDR2 SVGAGI (reference sequence). V lost 2 bases to trimming and J lost 5 bases, with 28 bases between them. CDR3 length equals 21 residues. DNA of the CDR3: TGTGCCAGCAGTTACGGTCCAGCGGGTCCGTCACAGGGTGGTAATAATTCACCCCTCCACTTT. Protein: CASSYGPAGPSQGGNNSPLHF.

This clonotype has just a few counts. The rearrangement uses TRBV28 and TRBJ2-1, with 7 bases that match TRBD2. This CDR3 contains 20 residues. V was pared by 3 bases and J by 0 bases, with 17 bases of the junction left unmatched. The germline V gene encodes CDR1 MDHEN and CDR2 SYDVKM. The CDR3 reads CASSFQSMRDYQSSYNEQFF. For the CDR3, the DNA is TGTGCCAGCAGTTTTCAGTCTATGAGGGACTATCAGAGCTCCTACAATGAGCAGTTCTTC. Full variable domain (rest looked up from reference TRBV28 and TRBJ2-1): DVKVTQSSRYLVKRTGEKVFLECVQDMDHENMFWYRQDPGLGLRLIYFSYDVKMKEKGDIPEGYSVSREKKERFSLILESASTNQTSMYLCASSFQSMRDYQSSYNEQFFGPGTRLTVL.

This chain joins TRBV4-2 and TRBJ2-7; a possible D gene is TRBD1 (6 bases). Trimming pared 1 base from V and 2 bases from J, leaving 18 bases between. CDR1 is LGHNA, CDR2 YNFKEQ, per germline. The CDR3 loop spans 17 amino acids. For the CDR3, the DNA is TGTGCCAGCAGCCAAGTTAGGGGGACGTCAACTACCTACGAGCAGTACTTC. Residues: CASSQVRGTSTTYEQYF.

The CDR3 bases are TGTGCCAGCAAGACACAGGGCAGGGCTAACTATGGCTACACCTTC. Translated, it gives CASKTQGRANYGYTF. The chain is built from TRBV28 and TRBJ1-2; the D gene is possibly TRBD1 (6 bases). The germline V and J ends were trimmed by 7 bases and 0 bases, with 15 bases remaining between them. The CDR3 is made up of 15 amino acids. Germline-derived CDR1 and CDR2 are MDHEN and SYDVKM.

This chain uses TRBV6-1 with TRBJ2-2, with 13 bases fitting TRBD2. Germline CDR1 MNHNS, CDR2 SASEGT. The trim removed 7 bases at V and 5 bases at J, leaving 7 bases unmatched. The length of the CDR3 is 16 residues. The CDR3 sequence is CASTVLAGGPTGELFF. DNA for the CDR3: TGTGCCAGCACCGTACTAGCGGGAGGGCCGACCGGGGAGCTGTTTTTT.

Many counts were recorded for this clonotype. The V gene is TRBV24-1, the J gene TRBJ2-1, with 11 bases fitting TRBD2. The V gene's germline CDR1 is KGHDR and CDR2 SFDVKD. Unmatched junction bases numbered 13, after V lost 6 bases and J lost 10 bases. There are 16 residues in the CDR3. The chain's CDR3 is CATSPAGTSGAREQFF. The CDR3 DNA reads TGTGCCACCAGTCCCGCCGGGACTAGCGGCGCGAGGGAGCAGTTCTTC.

This clonotype was counted a few times. V and J are TRBV7-2 and TRBJ2-7, with 9 nucleotides matching TRBD1. Trimming at V came to 6 bases and at J to 2 bases, leaving 5 bases not matched to a gene. The CDR3 is 14 amino acids. The germline V gene has CDR1 SGHTA and CDR2 FQGNSA. The DNA for the CDR3 is TGTGCCAGCAGTCACGGGACAGGGACCTACGAGCAGTACTTC. Translated: CASSHGTGTYEQYF. Full variable domain (rest looked up from reference TRBV7-2 and TRBJ2-7): GAGVSQSPSNKVTEKGKDVELRCDPISGHTALYWYRQSLGQGLEFLIYFQGNSAPDKSGLPSDRFSAERTGGSVSTLTIQRTQQEDSAVYLCASSHGTGTYEQYFGPGTRLTVT.

This clonotype has just a few counts. V and J are TRBV12-3 or TRBV12-4 and TRBJ2-1, with 13 positions matching TRBD2. CDR3 size: 16 residues. The trim removed 5 bases at V and 7 bases at J, leaving 8 bases unmatched. The CDR3 sequence is CASSMGLAGLGNEQFF. CDR3 coding DNA: TGTGCCAGCAGTATGGGACTAGCGGGATTAGGGAATGAGCAGTTCTTC.

This clonotype was seen a few times. This chain connects TRBV7-9 to TRBJ2-3; D gene uncertain. The CDR3 spans 12 residues. Looked up from germline, CDR1 is SEHNR and CDR2 is FQNEAQ (reference sequence). The V and J ends lost 5 bases and 3 bases respectively, with 6 bases between them. CDR3 sequence (DNA): TGTGCCAGCAGCCAAGGGACAGATACGCAGTATTTT. This sequence encodes CASSQGTDTQYF.

This clonotype was detected a few times. The CDR3 DNA follows: TGTGCCAGCAGTTCCGGGACGCCTCCCCCCCCGGAAACCGATTACGAGCAGTACTTC. The encoded protein is CASSSGTPPPPETDYEQYF. The chain joins TRBV25-1 to TRBJ2-7; D may match TRBD1 or TRBD2 (5 bases each). Trimming left V 5 bases short and J 4 bases short, with 30 bases between. The V gene's germline CDR1 is MGHDK and CDR2 SYGVNS. This CDR3 has 19 residues.

This clonotype showed up just a few times. The V call is TRBV7-9, the J call TRBJ2-3; D could derive from TRBD1 or TRBD2 (6 bases each). The CDR3 totals 16 residues. V lost 5 bases to trimming and J lost 2 bases, with 17 bases between them. Per germline, CDR1 SEHNR and CDR2 FQNEAQ (reference sequence). The DNA for the CDR3 is TGTGCCAGCAGCCCGTCCCTAGGGGGGATCACAGATACGCAGTATTTT. Protein product: CASSPSLGGITDTQYF.

The chain joins TRBV18 to TRBJ2-7, with a tentative D call TRBD2 (6 bases). Trimming removed 1 base from V and 5 bases from J, with 12 bases in between. Germline V lookup: CDR1 KGHSH, CDR2 LQKENI. The CDR3 sequence is 14 residues long. The CDR3 sequence is CASSPLRWEDEQYF. DNA of the CDR3: TGTGCCAGCTCACCACTTCGTTGGGAGGACGAGCAGTACTTC.

This sequence joins TRBV28 and TRBJ2-2; the D is unclear. Germline loops: CDR1 MDHEN, CDR2 SYDVKM. Trimming left V 2 bases short and J 0 bases short, with 13 bases between. The CDR3 spans 17 residues. The CDR3: CASSLNGGVTNTGELFF. Here the CDR3 DNA reads TGTGCCAGCAGTTTAAATGGTGGAGTAACGAACACCGGGGAGCTGTTTTTT.

This chain uses TRBV13 with TRBJ2-7, with a tentative D call TRBD1 (5 bases). The ends were cut back, 2 bases at V and 2 bases at J, with 10 bases in the middle. The CDR3 extends over 14 amino acids. Germline assignment: CDR1 PRHDT and CDR2 FYEKMQ (reference sequence). CDR3 bases: TGTGCCAGCAGCTTAAACAGGCCTACCTACGAGCAGTACTTC. Translated: CASSLNRPTYEQYF. Full variable domain (missing parts from reference TRBV13 and TRBJ2-7): AAGVIQSPRHLIKEKRETATLKCYPIPRHDTVYWYQQGPGQDPQFLISFYEKMQSDKGSIPDRFSAQQFSDYHSELNMSSLELGDSALYFCASSLNRPTYEQYFGPGTRLTVT.